This T cell receptor (beta chain) was obtained from a study of T-cell memory formation after mild COVID-19. Each CDR3 protein gets one entry after TCRdb re-called the 5' RACE reads with MiXCR. The table records under 450,000 distinct CDR3 sequences, about 22% of them present only once. Sequencing was performed on PBMCs or a T cell subset sorted from them (not recorded which). The source is an adult woman who had mild COVID-19 (a few samples of this study predate the infection). Cell type and time point are not known.

As DNA, the CDR3 is TGCAGTGCTGGGACTAGCGGCTACACAGATACGCAGTATTTT. It codes for CSAGTSGYTDTQYF. The chain carries TRBV20-1 and TRBJ2-3, with 11 bases aligning to TRBD2. This CDR3 comprises 14 residues. J lost 2 bases, V lost 5 bases, and 3 bases had no gene match. Germline CDR1 DFQATT, CDR2 SNEGSKA (reference sequence).